This T cell receptor (beta chain) was retrieved from a study of T cells in Graves' hyperthyroidism and ophthalmopathy. This clonotype was counted ten times or more. The antigen is undetermined. CDR3 size: 15 residues. Trimming removed 3 bases from V and 2 bases from J, with 11 bases in between. Germline V gene sequence: CDR1 MDHEN, CDR2 SYDVKM. Study observations and caveats: Before onset, by a median of about six months, the model predicted ophthalmopathy. Most thyroid clonotypes with frequency above 0.001 were detected in blood.

RNA transcripts gave rise to amplified TCR beta CDR3 regions. The TCR CDR3 first-round RT-PCR relied on the HTBI primer set. Each CDR3 protein gets one entry after TCRdb re-called the multiplex PCR reads with MiXCR. Of approximately 420,000 distinct CDR3 sequences listed, more than 12% are singletons. PBMCs came from around 10 ml fresh peripheral blood. Specimen: blood. The receptor was derived from a woman aged 30 to 39 with Graves' hyperthyroidism. This chain joins TRBV28 and TRBJ2-4; maybe TRBD2 (5 bases). CDR3 DNA: TGTGCCAGCAGTTTGACTCTCGGGACCAAAAACATTCAGTACTTC. Amino acids: CASSLTLGTKNIQYF.